Included here is one T cell receptor beta chain sequence, with context. The sample comes from a study of naive and memory T cell subsets. Ligated cDNA underwent four rounds of PCR with nested alpha and beta constant region primers and SP2. One entry per CDR3 protein, called by TCRdb with MiXCR from the UMI-ligation and nested PCR reads. Of 30,000 to 35,000 distinct CDR3 sequences listed, about 6.9% are singletons. The V gene lost 5 bases and the J gene lost 5 bases, with 4 bases spanning the gap. This CDR3 contains 11 residues. Per germline, CDR1 MNHNY and CDR2 SVGAGI (reference sequence). Sample treatment: skin biopsy from PPD injection site in Mantoux-positive individual. The library had UMIs added by 3' ligation of an oligonucleotide to TCR cDNA.

The sample consisted of skin, taken from a tuberculin skin test site. The chain uses TRBV6-6 and TRBJ1-5; D is uncertain. The clonotype comes from an adult in good health. In nucleotides, the CDR3 is TGTGCCAGCAGTAACCATCAGCCCCAGCATTTT. Amino acids: CASSNHQPQHF.